Listed below are T cell receptor beta chains from one sample, sequenced in a study of blood T cell repertoires in COVID-19. TCRdb's copy holds only in-frame clones and misses some; the assay was immunoSEQ multiplex PCR. The table has 200,000 to 300,000 clones, more than 70% seen once. The source material was PBMCs or T cells enriched from blood (not recorded which). Receptors were obtained from a woman in her forties or fifties who had recovered from COVID-19. Each CDR3 is given with its conserved first and last residue. D genes are given only for firm matches. Size values are once, few and many counts, or a class for expanded clones, and some rows have none.

CDR3nt | CDR3aa | d_gene | j_gene | abundance | v_gene
TGTGCCAGCAGCGGCCTCAGGGAGGCGGTTGGCACAGATACGCAGTATTTT | CASSGLREAVGTDTQYF | NA | TRBJ2-3 | NA | TRBV14
TGTGCCAGCAGCGGGACTAGGAACGGCGGGGAGCTGTTTTTT | CASSGTRNGGELFF | TRBD2 | TRBJ2-2 | NA | TRBV2
TGCGCCAGCAGCCAAGATGCGCAGGGGAGTCAGCCCCAGCATTTT | CASSQDAQGSQPQHF | NA | TRBJ1-5 | few | TRBV4-3
TGTGCCAGCTCACCTACCTCGGGGGGTGCGTCTCAGCCCCAGCATTTT | CASSPTSGGASQPQHF | NA | TRBJ1-5 | NA | TRBV18
TGTGCCAGCTCACCGGAGCGGGGGGCCCGCAATGAGCAGTTCTTC | CASSPERGARNEQFF | TRBD2 | TRBJ2-1 | NA | TRBV18
TGTGCCAGCAGTGAAGTGGGAGGGACAGGGTATGGCTACACCTTC | CASSEVGGTGYGYTF | TRBD1 | TRBJ1-2 | NA | TRBV25-1
TGTGCCAGCGGGTGGGGCAGGAATGAAAAACTGTTTTTT | CASGWGRNEKLFF | NA | TRBJ1-4 | NA | TRBV6-5
TGTGCCTCCATATTTGGGGCGAGTGAAGCTTTCTTT | CASIFGASEAFF | NA | TRBJ1-1 | NA | TRBV30
TGTGCCAGCAGTTTTAGGACACAAGCTTTCTTT | CASSFRTQAFF | NA | TRBJ1-1 | once | TRBV12-3/TRBV12-4
TGTGCCAGCAGTGTCTTAGCGGGAGCCGCTGAGACCCAGTACTTC | CASSVLAGAAETQYF | TRBD2 | TRBJ2-5 | NA | TRBV28
TGTGCCAGCAGCTTTCCGGGACAGTCTAACTATGGCTACACCTTC | CASSFPGQSNYGYTF | TRBD1 | TRBJ1-2 | NA | TRBV7-2
TGTGCCTGGTTAGCCCGACGGGGGAATAATTCACCCCTCCACTTT | CAWLARRGNNSPLHF | NA | TRBJ1-6 | NA | TRBV30
TGTGCCAGCAGTTTATTCCCTTCCAGCTATGGCTACACCTTC | CASSLFPSSYGYTF | NA | TRBJ1-2 | NA | TRBV28
TGTGCCAGCAGCCGCACATTAACAGGGGGAGTCGCTGAAGCTTTCTTT | CASSRTLTGGVAEAFF | TRBD1 | TRBJ1-1 | NA | TRBV7-2
TGCGCCAGCAGCCAAGAAGGAAAAGCCTCGGGGGGGGTGGCCAACGTCCTGACTTTC | CASSQEGKASGGVANVLTF | TRBD2 | TRBJ2-6 | NA | TRBV4-3
TGTGCCAGCAGCTCCAGGGGCAGCTATGGCTACACCTTC | CASSSRGSYGYTF | NA | TRBJ1-2 | NA | TRBV3-1/TRBV3-2
TGTGCCAGTAGACCCGCGACAGTAGACACTGAAGCTTTCTTT | CASRPATVDTEAFF | NA | TRBJ1-1 | NA | TRBV19
TGCGCCAGCAGCTTGGGCCCGACAGGAAACAATCAGCCCCAGCATTTT | CASSLGPTGNNQPQHF | NA | TRBJ1-5 | few | TRBV5-1
TGCGCCAGTGGGGCAGGGGGGAACACTGAAGCTTTCTTT | CASGAGGNTEAFF | TRBD1 | TRBJ1-1 | NA | TRBV4-3
TGTGCCAGCAGCGTAGGACAGGGAATGGCCGCCGAGCAGTACTTC | CASSVGQGMAAEQYF | TRBD1 | TRBJ2-7 | NA | TRBV7-2
TGTGCCAGCAGTTTAACAAGGAACACTGAAGCTTTCTTT | CASSLTRNTEAFF | NA | TRBJ1-1 | NA | TRBV12-3/TRBV12-4
TGTGCCAGCAGCTTAGGCCTAGCGGGGACCTACGAGCAGTACTTC | CASSLGLAGTYEQYF | TRBD2 | TRBJ2-7 | NA | TRBV7-2
TGTGCCAGCAGCCCACAAACAGGGAACTATGGCTACACCTTC | CASSPQTGNYGYTF | NA | TRBJ1-2 | NA | TRBV7-2
TGTGCTAGTGGCTTTCCGGACAGGGGCATATATGGCTACACCTTC | CASGFPDRGIYGYTF | TRBD1 | TRBJ1-2 | NA | TRBV12-5
TGTGCCAGCAACCCGGACAGGGGCGTCTCCTACGAGCAGTACTTC | CASNPDRGVSYEQYF | TRBD1 | TRBJ2-7 | NA | TRBV6-2/TRBV6-3
TGCGCCAGCAGCCAAGAGGGGACAGGGGGACCACCCCTCCACTTT | CASSQEGTGGPPLHF | TRBD1 | TRBJ1-6 | NA | TRBV4-1
TGTGCCAGCAGCTTAGTATCGGGGTCCGGCACTGAAGCTTTCTTT | CASSLVSGSGTEAFF | NA | TRBJ1-1 | once | TRBV11-3
TGTGCCTGGACGGGAGCCTTACGGGGCTACACCTTC | CAWTGALRGYTF | NA | TRBJ1-2 | NA | TRBV30
TGTGCCAGCAGTGCAGCGGGAGGGTACTCCTACGAGCAGTACTTC | CASSAAGGYSYEQYF | TRBD2 | TRBJ2-7 | NA | TRBV28
TGTGCCAGCAGCTTAAGGAGGAGCGGGGGGGCATCGGATACGCAGTATTTT | CASSLRRSGGASDTQYF | TRBD2 | TRBJ2-3 | once | TRBV7-3
TGTGCCACCAGCCCCTTAATCGGGGGGCCGTACCACTCCTATAATTCACCCCTCCACTTT | CATSPLIGGPYHSYNSPLHF | NA | TRBJ1-6 | once | TRBV24-1
TGCAGCCTAAGCTCTGGAAACACCATATATTTT | CSLSSGNTIYF | NA | TRBJ1-3 | once | TRBV29-1
TGTGCCAGCAGTTTATGGGCAGGGGGCAACTATGGCTACACCTTC | CASSLWAGGNYGYTF | TRBD1 | TRBJ1-2 | NA | TRBV28
TGTGCCAGCAGCTCGGACTGGACTAGCTTGGTCACCGGGGAGCTGTTTTTT | CASSSDWTSLVTGELFF | TRBD2 | TRBJ2-2 | NA | TRBV7-9
TGCAGCGTTTTAAGACAGGGGTCAACCGAGAGAGAGACCCAGTACTTC | CSVLRQGSTERETQYF | TRBD1 | TRBJ2-5 | NA | TRBV29-1
TGTGCCAGCAGCCCGCGGGACAGGGTGAACGCCGGGGAGCTGTTTTTT | CASSPRDRVNAGELFF | TRBD1 | TRBJ2-2 | NA | TRBV3-1/TRBV3-2
TGCAGTGCTAGTTTCGGAACAGACGACACCGGGGAGCTGTTTTTT | CSASFGTDDTGELFF | NA | TRBJ2-2 | NA | TRBV20-1
TGCGCCAGCAGCTTGGATGAGCGAAACTCCTACAATGAGCAGTTCTTC | CASSLDERNSYNEQFF | NA | TRBJ2-1 | few | TRBV5-1
TGTGCCAGCAGCCAAGAGAGATGGACTAGCGGGGGGCACGAGCAGTACTTC | CASSQERWTSGGHEQYF | TRBD2 | TRBJ2-7 | NA | TRBV3-1/TRBV3-2
TGTGCCAGCAGTCTTATCTACGAGCAGTACTTC | CASSLIYEQYF | NA | TRBJ2-7 | NA | TRBV6-2/TRBV6-3
TGTGCCTGGAGCCGCGATCTGGGGCATGGGACCGGGGAGCTGTTTTTT | CAWSRDLGHGTGELFF | NA | TRBJ2-2 | NA | TRBV30
TGTGCCAGTAGGAGACTCCTAGACAATGAGCAGTTCTTC | CASRRLLDNEQFF | NA | TRBJ2-1 | NA | TRBV19
TGTGCCAGCAGCTTAGATTGGCGGGGGGGAAGCACAGATACGCAGTATTTT | CASSLDWRGGSTDTQYF | TRBD2 | TRBJ2-3 | once | TRBV11-3
TGTGCCAGCAGCTCGGGGGTAGGGGGCTTCTACGAGCAGTACTTC | CASSSGVGGFYEQYF | NA | TRBJ2-7 | NA | TRBV7-9
TGTGCCAGCAGCTTAGTCACGTCGGGGACTGGAAACACCATATATTTT | CASSLVTSGTGNTIYF | NA | TRBJ1-3 | NA | TRBV11-2
TGTGCCAGCAGCTTAAGCTTTGGGGCCAACGTCCTGACTTTC | CASSLSFGANVLTF | NA | TRBJ2-6 | NA | TRBV11-2
TGTGCCAGCAGTTCGCAGGGGGCTTGGAGCTCCTACAATGAGCAGTTCTTC | CASSSQGAWSSYNEQFF | TRBD1 | TRBJ2-1 | once | TRBV7-2
TGTGCCAGTAGTATAGTATCGGACAATGAGCAGTTCTTC | CASSIVSDNEQFF | NA | TRBJ2-1 | NA | TRBV19
TGTGCCAGCAGCTCTAGGTCCATAGCCAAAAACATTCAGTACTTC | CASSSRSIAKNIQYF | NA | TRBJ2-4 | NA | TRBV7-2
TGCGCCAGCAGCTTACTAGCGGGAGGCGCACAAGAGACCCAGTACTTC | CASSLLAGGAQETQYF | TRBD2 | TRBJ2-5 | once | TRBV5-1
TGTGCCAGCAGAGATCCGGGACTCCTGCAGTTCTTC | CASRDPGLLQFF | NA | TRBJ2-1 | NA | TRBV28
TGTGCCAGCAGCCCCAACAATGAGCAGTTCTTC | CASSPNNEQFF | NA | TRBJ2-1 | NA | TRBV11-3
TGTGCCAGTAGTATCCCGTCCTACAATGAGCAGTTCTTC | CASSIPSYNEQFF | NA | TRBJ2-1 | once | TRBV19
TGTGCCAGCAGCCATGGGACCGCCAGGGGCCAGCATTTT | CASSHGTARGQHF | NA | TRBJ1-5 | NA | TRBV3-1/TRBV3-2
TGTGCCAGCAGCAGATCGACAGGGGGCGCGTCCGGGGAGCTGTTTTTT | CASSRSTGGASGELFF | TRBD1 | TRBJ2-2 | NA | TRBV7-8
TGTGCCACCGCGACAGGAGCAAACTATGGCTACACCTTC | CATATGANYGYTF | NA | TRBJ1-2 | once | TRBV12-3/TRBV12-4
TGTGCCAGCAGCTTGGGACAGGGCGATAATTCACCCCTCCACTTT | CASSLGQGDNSPLHF | TRBD1 | TRBJ1-6 | once | TRBV5-4